This T cell receptor beta chain was captured in a study of T-cell reconstitution after alpha-beta-depleted transplantation in children. Deletions cut 0 bases from V and 8 bases from J, with 13 bases between. Germline CDR1 SGDLS, CDR2 YYNGEE. This CDR3 has 14 residues. Construction of the TCRbeta library involved unique molecular identifiers. In TCRdb, the PCR reads were re-called with MiXCR into one record per CDR3 protein. The data show 75,000 to 90,000 distinct CDR3 sequences, roughly 13% seen once. The sequence was collected from a male patient aged 2-10 years who had a stem cell transplant for acute lymphoblastic leukemia, so the T cells may come from the graft donor. The sample consisted of PBMCs, mostly from graft donor cells, taken 180 days after TCRalphabeta/CD19-depleted stem cell transplant. The chain uses TRBV9 and TRBJ2-3; the D is unclear. The chain's CDR3 is CASSVVDGGGTQYF. DNA of the CDR3: TGTGCCAGCAGCGTAGTGGATGGCGGCGGTACGCAGTATTTT.